This TCR beta chain was found in a study of blood T cell repertoires in COVID-19. Trimming took off 2 bases at V and 5 bases at J, with 12 bases between the two ends. The germline V gene encodes CDR1 GTSNPN and CDR2 SVGIG (reference sequence). This CDR3 has 13 amino acids. Study processing details: Nucleated cell counts were estimated from reference gene primer amplification. The assay was immunoSEQ multiplex PCR, and TCRdb's table has in-frame clones only and misses some. That table is the source of V, J and clone size, and D and trimming were worked out from the DNA. Of roughly 120,000 clones listed, roughly 90% were seen once; the top ten hold approximately 7.2%.

The sequencing sample was made of peripheral blood. The rearrangement uses TRBV30 and TRBJ1-1; D is undetermined. The TCR sequence derives from a man aged 65 to 79 who had recovered from COVID-19. CDR3 DNA sequence: TGTGCCTGGAGTCACATAGGCGGAACTGAAGCTTTCTTT. Encoded protein: CAWSHIGGTEAFF.